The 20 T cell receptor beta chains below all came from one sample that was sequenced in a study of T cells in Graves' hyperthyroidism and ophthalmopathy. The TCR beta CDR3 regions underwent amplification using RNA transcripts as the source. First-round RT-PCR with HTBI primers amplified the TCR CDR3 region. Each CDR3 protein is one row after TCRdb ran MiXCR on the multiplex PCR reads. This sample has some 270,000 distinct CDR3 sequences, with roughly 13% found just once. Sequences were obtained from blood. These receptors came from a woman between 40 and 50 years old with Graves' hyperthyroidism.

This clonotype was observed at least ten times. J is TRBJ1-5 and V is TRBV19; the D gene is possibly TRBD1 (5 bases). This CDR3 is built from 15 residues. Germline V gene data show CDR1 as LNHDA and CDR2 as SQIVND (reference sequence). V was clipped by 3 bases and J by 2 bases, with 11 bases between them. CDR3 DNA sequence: TGTGCCAGTAGTATTACGGGGGAGGGCAATCAGCCCCAGCATTTT. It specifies CASSITGEGNQPQHF.

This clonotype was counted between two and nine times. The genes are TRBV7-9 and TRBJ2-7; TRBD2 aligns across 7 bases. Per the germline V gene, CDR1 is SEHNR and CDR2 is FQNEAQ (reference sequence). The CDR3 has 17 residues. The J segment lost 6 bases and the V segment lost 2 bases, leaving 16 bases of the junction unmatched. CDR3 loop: CASSLKSSAGIFSEQYF. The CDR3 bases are TGTGCCAGCAGCTTAAAATCATCAGCGGGGATATTTAGCGAGCAGTACTTC. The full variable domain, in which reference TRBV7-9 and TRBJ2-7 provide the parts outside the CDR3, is DTGVSQNPRHKITKRGQNVTFRCDPISEHNRLYWYRQTLGQGPEFLTYFQNEAQLEKSRLLSDRFSAERPKGSFSTLEIQRTEQGDSAMYLCASSLKSSAGIFSEQYFGPGTRLTVT.

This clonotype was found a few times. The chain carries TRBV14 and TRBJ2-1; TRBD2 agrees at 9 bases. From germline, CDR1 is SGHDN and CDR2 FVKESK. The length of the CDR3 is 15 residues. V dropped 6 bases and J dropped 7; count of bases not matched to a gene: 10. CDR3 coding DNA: TGTGCCAGCAGTTCTCTAGCGGGAAGTTGGAATGAGCAGTTCTTC. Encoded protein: CASSSLAGSWNEQFF. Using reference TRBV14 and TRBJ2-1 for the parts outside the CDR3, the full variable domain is EAGVTQFPSHSVIEKGQTVTLRCDPISGHDNLYWYRRVMGKEIKFLLHFVKESKQDESGMPNNRFLAERTGGTYSTLKVQPAELEDSGVYFCASSSLAGSWNEQFFGPGTRLTVL.

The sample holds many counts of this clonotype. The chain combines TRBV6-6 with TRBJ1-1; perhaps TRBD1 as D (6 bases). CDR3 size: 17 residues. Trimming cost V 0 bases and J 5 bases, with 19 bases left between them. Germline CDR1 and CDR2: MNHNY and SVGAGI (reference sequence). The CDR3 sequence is CASSYSQGINSRTEAFF. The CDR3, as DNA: TGTGCCAGCAGTTACTCGCAGGGGATTAATTCGAGGACTGAAGCTTTCTTT.

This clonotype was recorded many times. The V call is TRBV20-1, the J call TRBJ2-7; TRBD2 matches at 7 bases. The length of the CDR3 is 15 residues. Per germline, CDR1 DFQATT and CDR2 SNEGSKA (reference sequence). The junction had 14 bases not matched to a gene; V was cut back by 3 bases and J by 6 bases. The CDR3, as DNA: TGCAGTGCTAGGAGGAGTGGACTAGGATCGGTCGAGCAGTACTTC. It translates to CSARRSGLGSVEQYF.

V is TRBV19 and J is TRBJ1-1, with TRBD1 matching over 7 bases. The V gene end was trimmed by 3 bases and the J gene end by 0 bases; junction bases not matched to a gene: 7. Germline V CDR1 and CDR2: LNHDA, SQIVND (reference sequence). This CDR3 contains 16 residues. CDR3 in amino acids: CASSISAGTVNTEAFF. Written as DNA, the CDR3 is TGTGCCAGTAGTATCTCGGCCGGGACAGTGAACACTGAAGCTTTCTTT.

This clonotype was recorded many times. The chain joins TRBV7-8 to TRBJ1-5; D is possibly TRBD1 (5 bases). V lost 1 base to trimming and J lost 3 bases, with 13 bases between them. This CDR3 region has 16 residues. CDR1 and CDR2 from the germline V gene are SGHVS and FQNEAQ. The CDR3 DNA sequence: TGTGCCAGCAGCTTAGAACTAGGACACCCCAATCAGCCCCAGCATTTT. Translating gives CASSLELGHPNQPQHF.

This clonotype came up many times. The CDR3 spells CATSNERLPYNEQFF. CDR3 DNA sequence: TGTGCCACCTCCAATGAGCGCCTACCCTACAATGAGCAGTTCTTC. This chain connects TRBV24-1 to TRBJ2-1; no definite D call. The germline CDR1 and CDR2 sequences are KGHDR and SFDVKD. V was trimmed by 9 bases and J by 2 bases, leaving 16 bases between them. The CDR3 runs to 15 residues.

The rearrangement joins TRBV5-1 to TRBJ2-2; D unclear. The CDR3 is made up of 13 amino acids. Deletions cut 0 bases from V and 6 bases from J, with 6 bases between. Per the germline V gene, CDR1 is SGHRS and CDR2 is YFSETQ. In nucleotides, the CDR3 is TGCGCCAGCAGCTTGGCCTTATCCGGGGAGCTGTTTTTT. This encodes CASSLALSGELFF.

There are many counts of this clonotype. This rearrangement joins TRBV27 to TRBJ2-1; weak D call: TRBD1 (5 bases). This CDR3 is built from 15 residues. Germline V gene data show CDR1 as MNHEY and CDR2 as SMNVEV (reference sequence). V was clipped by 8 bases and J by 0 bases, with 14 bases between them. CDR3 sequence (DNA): TGTGCCAGCTCACGATCAGGGAACTCCTACAATGAGCAGTTCTTC. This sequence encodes CASSRSGNSYNEQFF.

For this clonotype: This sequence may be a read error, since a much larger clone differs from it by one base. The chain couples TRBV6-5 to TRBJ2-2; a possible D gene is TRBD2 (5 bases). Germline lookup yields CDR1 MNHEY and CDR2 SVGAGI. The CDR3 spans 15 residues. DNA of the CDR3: TGTGCCAGCAGTTACCCGGGGTTAGACACCGAGGAGCTGTTTTTT. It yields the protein CASSYPGLDTEELFF.

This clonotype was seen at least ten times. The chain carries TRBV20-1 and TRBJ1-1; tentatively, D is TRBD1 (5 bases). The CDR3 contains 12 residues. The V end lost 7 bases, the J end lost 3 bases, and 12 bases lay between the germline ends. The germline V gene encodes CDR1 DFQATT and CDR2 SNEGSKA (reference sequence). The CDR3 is CSGFLGDTEAFF. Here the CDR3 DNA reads TGCAGTGGGTTCCTGGGGGACACTGAAGCTTTCTTT.

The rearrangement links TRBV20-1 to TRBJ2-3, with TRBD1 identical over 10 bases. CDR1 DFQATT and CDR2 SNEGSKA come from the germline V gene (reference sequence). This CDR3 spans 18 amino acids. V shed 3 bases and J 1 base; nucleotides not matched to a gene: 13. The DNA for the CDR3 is TGCAGTGCTAGGCTGGGACAGGGGAGCGGGAAAGGCACAGATACGCAGTATTTT. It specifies CSARLGQGSGKGTDTQYF.

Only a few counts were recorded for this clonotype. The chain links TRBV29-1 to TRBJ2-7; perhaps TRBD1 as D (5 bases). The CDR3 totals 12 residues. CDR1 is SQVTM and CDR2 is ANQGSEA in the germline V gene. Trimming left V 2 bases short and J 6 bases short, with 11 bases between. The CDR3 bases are TGCAGCGTTGAATTGCAGGGTATCGAGCAGTACTTC. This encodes CSVELQGIEQYF.

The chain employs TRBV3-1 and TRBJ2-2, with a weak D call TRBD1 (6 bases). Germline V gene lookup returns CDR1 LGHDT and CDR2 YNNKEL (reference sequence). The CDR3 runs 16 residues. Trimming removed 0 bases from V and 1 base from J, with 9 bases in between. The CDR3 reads CASSQEGAVNTGELFF. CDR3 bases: TGTGCCAGCAGCCAAGAGGGGGCGGTGAACACCGGGGAGCTGTTTTTT.

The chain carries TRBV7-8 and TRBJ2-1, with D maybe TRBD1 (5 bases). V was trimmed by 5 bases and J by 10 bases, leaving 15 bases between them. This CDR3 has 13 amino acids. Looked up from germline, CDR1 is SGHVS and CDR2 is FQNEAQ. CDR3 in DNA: TGTGCCAGCAGCCGACATTGGGGCGACGAGCAGTTCTTC. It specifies CASSRHWGDEQFF.

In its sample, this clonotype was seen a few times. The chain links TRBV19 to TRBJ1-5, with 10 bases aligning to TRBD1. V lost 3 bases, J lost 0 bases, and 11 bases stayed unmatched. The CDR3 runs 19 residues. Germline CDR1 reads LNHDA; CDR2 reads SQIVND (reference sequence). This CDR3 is CASSIPPGQGRTSNQPQHF. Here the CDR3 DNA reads TGTGCCAGTAGTATCCCACCGGGACAGGGGCGAACTAGCAATCAGCCCCAGCATTTT.

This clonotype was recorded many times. CDR3 loop: CASSLLSGSDEQYF. In nucleotides, the CDR3 is TGTGCCAGCAGTTTATTAAGCGGGAGTGACGAGCAGTACTTC. This chain joins TRBV27 and TRBJ2-7; TRBD2 agrees at 8 bases. Per germline, CDR1 MNHEY and CDR2 SMNVEV (reference sequence). This CDR3 region has 14 residues. The V and J ends lost 1 base and 5 bases, in that order; junction bases with no gene match: 4.

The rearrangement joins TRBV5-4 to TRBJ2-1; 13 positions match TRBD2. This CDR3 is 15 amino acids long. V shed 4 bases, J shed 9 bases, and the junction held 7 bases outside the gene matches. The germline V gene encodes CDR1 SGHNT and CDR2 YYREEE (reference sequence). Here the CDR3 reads CASSGGGLAGVEQFF. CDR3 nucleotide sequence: TGTGCCAGCAGCGGAGGCGGACTAGCGGGAGTTGAGCAGTTCTTC.

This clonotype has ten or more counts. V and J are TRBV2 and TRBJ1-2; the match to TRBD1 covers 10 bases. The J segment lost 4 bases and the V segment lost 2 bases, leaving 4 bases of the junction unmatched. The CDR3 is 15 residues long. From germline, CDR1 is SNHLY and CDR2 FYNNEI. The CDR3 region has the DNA TGTGCCAGCAGTGAACGACAGGGGGCCCTCTATGGCTACACCTTC. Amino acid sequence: CASSERQGALYGYTF. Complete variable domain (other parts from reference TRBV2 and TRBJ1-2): EPEVTQTPSHQVTQMGQEVILRCVPISNHLYFYWYRQILGQKVEFLVSFYNNEISEKSEIFDDQFSVERPDGSNFTLKIRSTKLEDSAMYFCASSERQGALYGYTFGSGTRLTVV.